This passage covers 16 T cell receptor beta chains from one sample sequenced in a study of shared clonotypes between healthy human individuals. Repertoires were generated with immunoSEQ multiplex PCR, while TCRdb's copy carries only in-frame clones and drops some. In the table there are over 1.4 million clones, roughly 96% of which are singletons. Input material: naive CD4+ T cells sorted from blood. As to subset: CD45RA+ positively selected. Receptor source: a man between 25 and 39 years old in good health.

The CDR3 loop is CASSVFDTGELFF. CDR3 bases: TGTGCCAGCAGTGTTTTCGACACCGGGGAGCTGTTTTTT. J is TRBJ2-2 and V is TRBV6-1; D ambiguous. This CDR3 is 13 amino acids long. V was trimmed by 4 bases and J by 3 bases, leaving 6 bases between them. The V gene's germline CDR1 is MNHNS and CDR2 SASEGT.

V and J are TRBV6-1 and TRBJ1-2, with 8 bases matching TRBD1. Germline CDR1 MNHNS, CDR2 SASEGT. With 4 bases clipped from V and 7 bases from J, the junction kept 5 bases outside the gene matches. The CDR3 consists of 13 residues. CDR3 sequence: CASSASGGSGYTF. The DNA for the CDR3 is TGTGCCAGCAGTGCTTCAGGGGGCAGTGGCTACACCTTC.

The rearrangement joins TRBV28 to TRBJ1-5; D is unresolved. Trimming took 7 bases from V and 1 from J, leaving 8 bases between them. The germline gives CDR1 MDHEN, CDR2 SYDVKM. This CDR3 is built from 13 residues. The CDR3: CASTPGSNQPQHF. The DNA for the CDR3 is TGTGCCAGCACCCCGGGAAGCAATCAGCCCCAGCATTTT.

This sequence joins TRBV11-2 and TRBJ2-7; TRBD2 aligns across 7 bases. Unmatched junction bases numbered 7, after V lost 1 base and J lost 1 base. This CDR3 contains 16 residues. Germline V lookup: CDR1 SGHAT, CDR2 FQNNGV. The CDR3 sequence: CASSLGPGLLSYEQYF. The CDR3 DNA follows: TGTGCCAGCAGCTTAGGGCCGGGACTATTATCCTACGAGCAGTACTTC.

The genes are TRBV30 and TRBJ2-7; no definite D call. Trimming stripped 0 bases from V and 6 bases from J, with 15 bases between. The CDR3 has 14 amino acids. CDR1 GTSNPN and CDR2 SVGIG come from the germline V gene (reference sequence). CDR3 sequence: CAWSVLPGRGEQYF. The CDR3, as DNA: TGTGCCTGGAGTGTACTTCCCGGCAGAGGCGAGCAGTACTTC.

V gene TRBV2 combines with J gene TRBJ1-4, with 10 bases identical to TRBD1. Losses at the gene ends were 9 bases for V and 5 bases for J; bases not matched to a gene: 6. The CDR3 runs to 14 residues. Per the germline V gene, CDR1 is SNHLY and CDR2 is FYNNEI. The CDR3 DNA follows: TGTGCCAGTTTCCGGGACAGGGGAAATGAAAAACTGTTTTTT. It codes for CASFRDRGNEKLFF. The whole variable domain, remainder taken from reference TRBV2 and TRBJ1-4, is EPEVTQTPSHQVTQMGQEVILRCVPISNHLYFYWYRQILGQKVEFLVSFYNNEISEKSEIFDDQFSVERPDGSNFTLKIRSTKLEDSAMYFCASFRDRGNEKLFFGSGTQLSVL.

The rearrangement links TRBV7-3 to TRBJ1-5, with D unclear. The CDR3 spans 15 residues. The V gene's germline CDR1 is SGHTA and CDR2 FQGTGA. V lost 2 bases to trimming and J lost 1 base, with 9 bases between them. CDR3 coding DNA: TGTGCCAGCAGCTTAGTAGGTGGAAGCAATCAGCCCCAGCATTTT. This gives the protein CASSLVGGSNQPQHF.

The chain is built from TRBV6-5 and TRBJ2-3; TRBD1 matches at 7 bases. The CDR3 is 14 residues long. Germline values: CDR1 MNHEY, CDR2 SVGAGI. V lost 4 bases and J lost 0; bases outside the gene matches: 1. The CDR3 here is CASSWDRSTDTQYF. For the CDR3, the DNA is TGTGCCAGCAGTTGGGACAGAAGCACAGATACGCAGTATTTT.

The V call is TRBV7-9, the J call TRBJ2-2; TRBD1 aligns across 8 bases. V dropped 8 bases and J dropped 2; count of bases not matched to a gene: 4. The CDR3 spans 14 residues. The germline CDR1 and CDR2 sequences are SEHNR and FQNEAQ (reference sequence). The CDR3 DNA follows: TGTGCCAGCGGGGGACAGGAAAACACCGGGGAGCTGTTTTTT. Amino acid sequence: CASGGQENTGELFF.

The chain has TRBV5-1 and TRBJ1-1; the D is unclear. Trimming removed 2 bases from V and 3 bases from J, with 14 bases in between. The CDR3 length is 15 residues. Germline CDR1 reads SGHRS; CDR2 reads YFSETQ. CDR3 residues: CASSFSPGGDTEAFF. CDR3 in DNA: TGCGCCAGCAGCTTTTCCCCTGGTGGGGACACTGAAGCTTTCTTT.

The V gene is TRBV9, the J gene TRBJ2-1, with 8 positions matching TRBD2. Per the germline V gene, CDR1 is SGDLS and CDR2 is YYNGEE. The trim removed 6 bases at V and 7 bases at J, leaving 3 bases unmatched. This CDR3 comprises 12 residues. The CDR3 region is CASKREGNEQFF. The DNA of the CDR3 is TGTGCCAGCAAACGGGAGGGTAATGAGCAGTTCTTC.

The chain recombines TRBV10-1 with TRBJ2-1; 9 nucleotides agree with TRBD2. V dropped 8 bases and J dropped 8; count of bases not matched to a gene: 7. The CDR3 consists of 13 residues. Germline loops: CDR1 WNHNN, CDR2 SYGVQD (reference sequence). The CDR3 DNA is TGCGCCAGCGGAGGGACTAGCCGAGATGAGCAGTTCTTC. It encodes CASGGTSRDEQFF.

Concerning this clone: This same CDR3 is encoded by further DNA sequences in the sample. The chain couples TRBV18 to TRBJ2-1; D ambiguous. The V gene's germline CDR1 is KGHSH and CDR2 LQKENI. V lost 0 bases, J lost 2 bases, and 5 bases lay in between. There are 14 residues in the CDR3. CDR3 sequence reads: CASSPPRTYNEQFF. CDR3 coding DNA: TGTGCCAGCTCACCACCGCGGACCTACAATGAGCAGTTCTTC.

This chain connects TRBV5-1 to TRBJ2-2; 10 bases match TRBD2. CDR1 SGHRS and CDR2 YFSETQ come from the germline V gene. The J segment lost 5 bases and the V segment lost 1 base, leaving 8 bases of the junction unmatched. This CDR3 is 17 amino acids long. CDR3 bases: TGCGCCAGCAGCTTGTACACTAGCGGGACGGGAACCGGGGAGCTGTTTTTT. Amino acids: CASSLYTSGTGTGELFF.

The V call is TRBV15, the J call TRBJ2-1, with 9 bases that match TRBD1. The CDR3 runs to 17 residues. V trimming: 0 bases; J trimming: 9 bases; junction bases outside the gene matches: 12. Germline CDR1 is LNHNV and CDR2 is YYDKDF (reference sequence). CDR3 amino acids: CATSREAKGTGFGEQFF. The CDR3 region has the DNA TGTGCCACCAGCAGAGAAGCTAAAGGGACAGGGTTTGGTGAGCAGTTCTTC. The whole variable domain, remainder taken from reference TRBV15 and TRBJ2-1, is DAMVIQNPRYQVTQFGKPVTLSCSQTLNHNVMYWYQQKSSQAPKLLFHYYDKDFNNEADTPDNFQSRRPNTSFCFLDIRSPGLGDTAMYLCATSREAKGTGFGEQFFGPGTRLTVL.

This rearrangement joins TRBV14 to TRBJ2-5; D is tentatively TRBD1 or TRBD2 (5 bases each). With 3 bases removed from V and 5 bases from J, the gap between germline ends came to 13 bases. The CDR3 loop spans 14 amino acids. CDR1 is SGHDN, CDR2 FVKESK, per germline. The CDR3 DNA is TGTGCCAGCAGCCAGGACCGGGGCGGGGAGACCCAGTACTTC. This codes for CASSQDRGGETQYF. The full variable domain, its missing parts supplied by reference TRBV14 and TRBJ2-5, is EAGVTQFPSHSVIEKGQTVTLRCDPISGHDNLYWYRRVMGKEIKFLLHFVKESKQDESGMPNNRFLAERTGGTYSTLKVQPAELEDSGVYFCASSQDRGGETQYFGPGTRLLVL.